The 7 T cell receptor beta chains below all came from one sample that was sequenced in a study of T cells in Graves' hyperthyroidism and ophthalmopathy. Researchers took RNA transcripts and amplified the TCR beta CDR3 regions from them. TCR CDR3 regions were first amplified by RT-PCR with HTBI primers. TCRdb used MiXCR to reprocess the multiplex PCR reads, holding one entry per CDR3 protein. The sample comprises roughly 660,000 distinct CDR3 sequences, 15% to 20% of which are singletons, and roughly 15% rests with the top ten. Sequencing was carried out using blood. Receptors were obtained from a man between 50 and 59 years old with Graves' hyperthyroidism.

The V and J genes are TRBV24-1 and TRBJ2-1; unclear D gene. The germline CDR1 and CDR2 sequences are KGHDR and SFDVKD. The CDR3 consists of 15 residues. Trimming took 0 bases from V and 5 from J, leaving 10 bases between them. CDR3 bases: TGTGCCACCAGTGATTTGGAAGTGAGGAACAATGAGCAGTTCTTC. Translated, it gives CATSDLEVRNNEQFF.

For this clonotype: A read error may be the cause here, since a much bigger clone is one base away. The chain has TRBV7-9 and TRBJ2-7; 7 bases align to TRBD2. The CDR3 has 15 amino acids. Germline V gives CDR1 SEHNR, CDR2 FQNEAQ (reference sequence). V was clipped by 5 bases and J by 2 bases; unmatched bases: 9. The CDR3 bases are TGTGCCAGCAGCCCCGCGGGGGTCAGGACCTACGAGCAGTACTTC. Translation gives CASSPAGVRTYEQYF.

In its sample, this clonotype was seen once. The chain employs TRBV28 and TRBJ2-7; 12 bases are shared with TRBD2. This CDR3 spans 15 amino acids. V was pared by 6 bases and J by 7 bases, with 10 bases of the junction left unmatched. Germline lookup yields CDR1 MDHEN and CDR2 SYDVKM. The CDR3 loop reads CASSRASGRAGEQYF. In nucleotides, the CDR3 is TGTGCCAGCAGCCGGGCTAGCGGGAGGGCCGGGGAGCAGTACTTC.

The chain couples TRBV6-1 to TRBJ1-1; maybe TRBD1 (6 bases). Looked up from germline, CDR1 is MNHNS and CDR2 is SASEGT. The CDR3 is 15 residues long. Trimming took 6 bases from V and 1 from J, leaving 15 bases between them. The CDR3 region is CASSPSETGNTEAFF. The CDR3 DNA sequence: TGTGCCAGCAGCCCCTCAGAGACAGGGAACACTGAAGCTTTCTTT.

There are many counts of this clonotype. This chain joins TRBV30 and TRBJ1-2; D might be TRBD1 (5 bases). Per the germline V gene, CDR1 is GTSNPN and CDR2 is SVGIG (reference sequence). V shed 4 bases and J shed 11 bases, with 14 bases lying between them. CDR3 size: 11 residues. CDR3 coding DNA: TGTGCCTGGATGACAAGACGGGGGTACACCTTC. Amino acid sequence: CAWMTRRGYTF. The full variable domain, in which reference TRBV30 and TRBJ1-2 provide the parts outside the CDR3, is SQTIHQWPATLVQPVGSPLSLECTVEGTSNPNLYWYRQAAGRGLQLLFYSVGIGQISSEVPQNLSASRPQDRQFILSSKKLLLSDSGFYLCAWMTRRGYTFGSGTRLTVV.

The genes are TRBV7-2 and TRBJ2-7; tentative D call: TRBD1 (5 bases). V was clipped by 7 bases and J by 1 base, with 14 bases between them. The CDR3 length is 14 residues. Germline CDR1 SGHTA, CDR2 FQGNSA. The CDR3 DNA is TGTGCCAGCACCTTCCAGGGTTGGTCCTACGAGCAGTACTTC. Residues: CASTFQGWSYEQYF. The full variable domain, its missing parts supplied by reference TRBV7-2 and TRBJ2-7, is GAGVSQSPSNKVTEKGKDVELRCDPISGHTALYWYRQSLGQGLEFLIYFQGNSAPDKSGLPSDRFSAERTGGSVSTLTIQRTQQEDSAVYLCASTFQGWSYEQYFGPGTRLTVT.

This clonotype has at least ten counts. The CDR3 DNA reads as TGTGCCAGCAGTGTTATGCTAGCGGGGCACTACAATGAGCAGTTCTTC. This encodes CASSVMLAGHYNEQFF. V is TRBV25-1 and J is TRBJ2-1; 9 bases fit TRBD2. The CDR3 runs 16 residues. The V gene's germline CDR1 is MGHDK and CDR2 SYGVNS. V trimming: 4 bases; J trimming: 3 bases; junction bases outside the gene matches: 7.